This entry is about one T cell receptor beta chain. What it recognizes is unknown. This record comes from a study of beta chain features in type 1 diabetes. Using CD45RO/CCR7/CD25/CD127/CD95/CD27, CD4+ naive, central memory, regulatory and stem cell-like memory cells were sorted. In all sorted populations, purity surpassed 95%. General study results and limits: Moderate but significant shortening of TCRB CDR3s was recorded in all four CD4+ subsets from Type 1 diabetes patients. More deletions and fewer insertions at VDJ junctions were found in patients with type 1 diabetes.

The authors reverse transcribed all of the isolated RNA, so sequencing captured expressed TCRB transcripts. Naive, central memory and regulatory T cell samples yielded around 3.5 million reads on average. The table came from immunoSEQ multiplex PCR; TCRdb's copy has only in-frame clones and leaves some out. Of 250,000 to 300,000 clones listed, 24% were seen once; the top ten hold about 0.011%. The material sequenced was naive CD4+ T cells from blood. This receptor was taken from a woman aged 25 to 45 with type 1 diabetes.

In DNA form, the CDR3 reads TGTGCCAGCAGGAGACAGGGGGCAGTGGACTATGGCTACACCTTC. As protein: CASRRQGAVDYGYTF. The chain recombines TRBV28 with TRBJ1-2; 10 positions match TRBD1. Per the germline V gene, CDR1 is MDHEN and CDR2 is SYDVKM. Trimming at V came to 6 bases and at J to 3 bases, leaving 7 bases not matched to a gene. The length of the CDR3 is 15 residues.